The 17 T cell receptor beta chains given below trace back to one sample, sequenced in a study of cytomegalovirus exposure and HLA in healthy donors. PCR employed 60 Vbeta and 13 Jbeta primers. Here immunoSEQ multiplex PCR was the method, and the copy in TCRdb shows in-frame clones only, minus some. The table shows 200,000 to 250,000 clones, with approximately 82% occurring only once. Source material: PBMCs. Receptors were obtained from a male donor in good health and CMV-seronegative.

Only a few counts were recorded for this clone. This chain links TRBV30 with TRBJ1-5; 7 bases fit TRBD1. The CDR3 has 12 amino acids. Germline lookup yields CDR1 GTSNPN and CDR2 SVGIG (reference sequence). V lost 5 bases and J lost 7; bases outside the gene matches: 5. CDR3 region: CAWQTGVQPQHF. The CDR3 DNA follows: TGTGCCTGGCAAACAGGGGTGCAGCCCCAGCATTTT.

The CDR3 region has the DNA TGTGCCAGCAGCTTTCAGACAGGGCGATACGAGCAGTACTTC. Protein: CASSFQTGRYEQYF. This rearrangement joins TRBV5-4 to TRBJ2-7; the match to TRBD1 covers 7 bases. The V and J ends lost 2 bases and 4 bases, in that order; junction bases with no gene match: 6. The CDR3 has 14 residues. Germline V gives CDR1 SGHNT, CDR2 YYREEE (reference sequence).

The chain carries TRBV5-1 and TRBJ2-7; 7 nucleotides line up with TRBD2. The CDR3 contains 15 residues. V was clipped by 0 bases and J by 4 bases; unmatched bases: 7. Per germline, CDR1 SGHRS and CDR2 YFSETQ. This CDR3 reads CASSLGGLVMYEQYF. The CDR3 bases are TGCGCCAGCAGCTTGGGTGGACTAGTGATGTACGAGCAGTACTTC.

The rearrangement joins TRBV6-5 to TRBJ1-3; D is possibly TRBD1 (5 bases). The CDR3 has 15 amino acids. Trimming took 6 bases from V and 0 from J, leaving 12 bases between them. Germline CDR1 MNHEY, CDR2 SVGAGI. The CDR3 DNA reads TGTGCCAGCAGGCCGGGACTGCACTCTGGAAACACCATATATTTT. Translated: CASRPGLHSGNTIYF.

This sequence joins TRBV5-6 and TRBJ1-2, with D possibly TRBD1 on 6 matching bases. This CDR3 has 14 amino acids. V was pared by 5 bases and J by 4 bases, with 15 bases between. Looked up from germline, CDR1 is SGHDT and CDR2 is YYEEEE. CDR3 nucleotides: TGTGCCAGCAGGTCGACAGGACAAATCTATGGCTACACCTTC. Translated: CASRSTGQIYGYTF.

The chain couples TRBV4-1 to TRBJ2-7; 8 positions agree with TRBD1. CDR3 length: 19 amino acids. V lost 5 bases, J lost 3 bases, and 21 bases stayed unmatched. Germline CDR1 MGHRA, CDR2 YSYEKL. CDR3 nucleotide sequence: TGCGCCAGCAGCGTAAACCGGGACAGGTTCGTTTTTCGGTACTACGAGCAGTACTTC. As protein: CASSVNRDRFVFRYYEQYF.

The gene calls are TRBV4-2 and TRBJ2-2, with D possibly being TRBD2 (5 bases). The germline V gene has CDR1 LGHNA and CDR2 YNFKEQ. CDR3 length equals 16 residues. Between the trimmed V and J ends, which lost 3 bases and 4 bases, there was a span of 15 bases. The CDR3 bases are TGTGCCAGCAGCCAGTTTCTAGCTAGAGGCACCGGGGAGCTGTTTTTT. Its protein is CASSQFLARGTGELFF.

This clone occurred a few times. The V call is TRBV6-4, the J call TRBJ2-3; 10 bases match TRBD1. Germline V CDR1 and CDR2: MRHNA, SNTAGT. V was clipped by 2 bases and J by 2 bases; unmatched bases: 1. The CDR3 runs to 15 residues. The CDR3 here is CASSDGTGDTDTQYF. CDR3 in DNA: TGTGCCAGCAGTGACGGGACAGGGGACACAGATACGCAGTATTTT.

CDR3 sequence: CAISDAVMNTEAFF. Here the CDR3 DNA reads TGTGCCATCAGTGACGCAGTCATGAACACTGAAGCTTTCTTT. The genes are TRBV10-3 and TRBJ1-1; D is uncertain. The germline V gene has CDR1 ENHRY and CDR2 SYGVKD. CDR3 size: 14 residues. V lost 3 bases and J lost 0, with 8 bases in between.

This chain joins TRBV9 and TRBJ1-1; 7 positions agree with TRBD1. There are 12 residues in the CDR3. CDR1 and CDR2 (germline): SGDLS, YYNGEE. With V trimmed by 4 bases and J by 11 bases, 8 bases remained unmatched. The CDR3 here is CASSRRQGHAFF. In DNA form, the CDR3 reads TGTGCCAGCAGCAGGAGACAGGGTCATGCTTTCTTT.

This chain connects TRBV5-4 to TRBJ2-1; TRBD1 aligns across 8 bases. The J segment lost 5 bases and the V segment lost 5 bases, leaving 12 bases of the junction unmatched. The V gene's germline CDR1 is SGHNT and CDR2 YYREEE (reference sequence). There are 16 residues in the CDR3. CDR3 protein: CASRTGAERTNNEQFF. CDR3 nucleotide sequence: TGTGCCAGCAGGACAGGGGCCGAACGAACTAACAATGAGCAGTTCTTC.

The table lists this clone with a few counts. The same CDR3 also results from other DNA sequences found in this sample. The chain uses TRBV7-8 and TRBJ2-7, with D tentatively TRBD1 (8 bases). This CDR3 is 14 amino acids long. The germline V gene encodes CDR1 SGHVS and CDR2 FQNEAQ. V shed 0 bases and J shed 6 bases, with 12 bases lying between them. CDR3: CASSLANRGGEQYF. The CDR3 DNA follows: TGTGCCAGCAGCTTAGCGAACAGGGGGGGCGAGCAGTACTTC.

The rearrangement uses TRBV7-3 and TRBJ2-2; the D gene is possibly TRBD2 (5 bases). CDR3 length: 15 amino acids. V lost 2 bases and J 9 bases, leaving 16 bases between the germline ends. From germline, CDR1 is SGHTA and CDR2 FQGTGA. CDR3 sequence (DNA): TGTGCCAGCAGCTTAGGAACTAGGGTTCTCCGGGAGCTGTTTTTT. Translation gives CASSLGTRVLRELFF.

This clone was seen only once. The CDR3 loop reads CASKEGVRGLYGYTF. As DNA, the CDR3 is TGTGCCAGCAAGGAAGGAGTTAGGGGGCTCTATGGCTACACCTTC. The rearrangement links TRBV2 to TRBJ1-2; 7 nucleotides match TRBD1. Germline V gene data show CDR1 as SNHLY and CDR2 as FYNNEI. The CDR3 has 15 amino acids. V shed 7 bases, J shed 4 bases, and the junction held 12 bases outside the gene matches.

The J gene is TRBJ2-5, the V gene TRBV5-6; weak D call: TRBD2 (5 bases). Judging by the DNA end, TRBJ2-7 fits better; the J call may be wrong. CDR1 is SGHDT and CDR2 is YYEEEE in the germline V gene. The CDR3 runs to 14 residues. The CDR3 region has the DNA TGTGCCAGCAGCTTGGACTACCCGGGGTACGAGCAGTACTTC. It codes for CASSLDYPGYEQYF.

This chain links TRBV15 with TRBJ2-3; 8 bases are shared with TRBD1. J was trimmed by 1 base and V by 0 bases; bases with no gene match: 3. Germline V lookup: CDR1 LNHNV, CDR2 YYDKDF (reference sequence). CDR3 length: 16 amino acids. CDR3 sequence: CATSRDQGARTDTQYF. CDR3 DNA: TGTGCCACCAGCAGAGATCAGGGGGCCCGCACAGATACGCAGTATTTT.

The CDR3 is CATPFTANTGELFF. Here the CDR3 DNA reads TGTGCCACCCCGTTTACAGCGAACACCGGGGAGCTGTTTTTT. The chain has TRBV6-1 and TRBJ2-2; no reliable D call. Deletions cut 10 bases from V and 0 bases from J, with 12 bases between. Germline CDR1 reads MNHNS; CDR2 reads SASEGT. The CDR3 is made up of 14 amino acids.